The 9 T cell receptor beta chains presented below share a single source sample, sequenced in a study of cytomegalovirus exposure and HLA in healthy donors. PCR involved 60 Vbeta and 13 Jbeta primers. The method was immunoSEQ multiplex PCR; TCRdb's version includes in-frame clones alone and lacks a portion of them. The data show more than 90,000 clones, with 76% seen just once and about 4.3% held by the top ten. Sequencing input: PBMCs. The source of these receptors is a man between 35 and 55 years old in good health and CMV-seronegative.

The chain is built from TRBV28 and TRBJ1-6; D is undetermined. Germline CDR1 and CDR2: MDHEN and SYDVKM. The germline V and J ends were trimmed by 5 bases and 7 bases, with 12 bases remaining between them. This CDR3 is 14 amino acids long. Written as DNA, the CDR3 is TGTGCCAGCAGTGGCGGGCAGGCAAATTCACCCCTCCACTTT. Its translation: CASSGGQANSPLHF.

This sequence joins TRBV29-1 and TRBJ2-7; 9 bases are a match to TRBD1. Germline CDR1 reads SQVTM; CDR2 reads ANQGSEA. V shed 7 bases and J 6 bases; nucleotides not matched to a gene: 10. There are 13 residues in the CDR3. CDR3 sequence reads: CSAGTGTGGEQYF. In DNA, the CDR3 is TGCAGCGCCGGGACAGGGACTGGAGGCGAGCAGTACTTC.

The chain recombines TRBV19 with TRBJ2-1; 11 positions match TRBD2. The V segment lost 5 bases and the J segment 6 bases; nucleotides outside the gene matches: 6. Germline-derived CDR1 and CDR2 are LNHDA and SQIVND (reference sequence). The CDR3 totals 15 residues. In nucleotides, the CDR3 is TGTGCCAGTAGTCCGACTAGCGGGGCGACCAATGAGCAGTTCTTC. Amino acid sequence: CASSPTSGATNEQFF. Drawing the rest from reference TRBV19 and TRBJ2-1, the complete variable domain is DGGITQSPKYLFRKEGQNVTLSCEQNLNHDAMYWYRQDPGQGLRLIYYSQIVNDFQKGDIAEGYSVSREKKESFPLTVTSAQKNPTAFYLCASSPTSGATNEQFFGPGTRLTVL.

The chain joins TRBV25-1 to TRBJ2-3, with D perhaps TRBD2 (5 bases). V lost 8 bases and J lost 4, with 13 bases in between. Germline CDR1 is MGHDK and CDR2 is SYGVNS. CDR3 length: 13 residues. The CDR3 DNA sequence: TGTGCCAGCGGGGAGACGAAGCCAGATACGCAGTATTTT. Translated, it gives CASGETKPDTQYF.

The chain links TRBV7-2 to TRBJ2-7; the D gene is possibly TRBD1 (6 bases). Per the germline V gene, CDR1 is SGHTA and CDR2 is FQGNSA. Trimming removed 6 bases at V and 6 bases at J, with 18 bases between. The CDR3 length is 14 residues. The DNA for the CDR3 is TGTGCCAGCAGGCCGGGACAAACTACCCGCGAGCAGTACGTC. Amino acids: CASRPGQTTREQYV.

This clone has just a few counts. The rearrangement uses TRBV4-3 and TRBJ1-2; TRBD1 matches at 8 bases. CDR3 length equals 15 residues. The germline CDR1 and CDR2 sequences are LGHNA and YSLEER. V was clipped by 5 bases and J by 4 bases; unmatched bases: 9. The CDR3 region has the DNA TGCGCCAGCAGCGCCCAACAGGGGGTCAGCTATGGCTACACCTTC. Translated, it gives CASSAQQGVSYGYTF.

V usage is TRBV6-1 and J usage is TRBJ1-3, with 7 positions matching TRBD1. This CDR3 has 15 residues. CDR1 is MNHNS and CDR2 is SASEGT in the germline V gene. The V segment lost 7 bases and the J segment 1 base; nucleotides outside the gene matches: 7. CDR3 nucleotides: TGTGCCAGCACCACAGGGGACTTTTCTGGAAACACCATATATTTT. As protein: CASTTGDFSGNTIYF.

The J gene is TRBJ1-6, the V gene TRBV4-3; 8 positions match TRBD1. This CDR3 contains 14 residues. Germline CDR1 and CDR2: LGHNA and YSLEER. Germline trimming cut 0 bases from V and 11 bases from J; bases unmatched to any gene: 3. The CDR3 spells CASSQDRDRPPLHF. The DNA for the CDR3 is TGCGCCAGCAGCCAAGATAGGGACAGGCCACCCCTCCACTTT.

In this sample, this clone turned up a few times. This rearrangement joins TRBV19 to TRBJ2-5, with 11 bases fitting TRBD2. The germline CDR1 and CDR2 sequences are LNHDA and SQIVND (reference sequence). This CDR3 contains 18 residues. The ends lost 4 bases at V and 5 bases at J; junction bases unmatched: 15. The chain's CDR3 is CASSRGLAGGLIMETQYF. DNA of the CDR3: TGTGCCAGTAGTAGGGGTCTAGCGGGGGGCCTGATTATGGAGACCCAGTACTTC. Full variable domain (outside the CDR3, taken from reference TRBV19 and TRBJ2-5): DGGITQSPKYLFRKEGQNVTLSCEQNLNHDAMYWYRQDPGQGLRLIYYSQIVNDFQKGDIAEGYSVSREKKESFPLTVTSAQKNPTAFYLCASSRGLAGGLIMETQYFGPGTRLLVL.